Presented here are 27 T cell receptor beta chains from one specimen sequenced in a study of identical twins. MiXCR, applied by TCRdb to the 5' RACE reads, yields one record per CDR3 protein. The data hold around 490,000 distinct CDR3 sequences, with around 24% observed a single time. This same sample was also part of a study on yellow fever vaccine responses in identical twins.

Input material: CD4+ T cells sorted from blood. The receptors shown here come from a young woman in good health.

This clonotype has a handful of counts. The chain uses TRBV7-2 and TRBJ2-3; D could derive from TRBD1 or TRBD2 (5 bases each). The CDR3 totals 15 residues. The V gene's germline CDR1 is SGHTA and CDR2 FQGNSA. Trimming took 6 bases from V and 0 from J, leaving 13 bases between them. The CDR3, as DNA: TGTGCCAGCAGAAGGAAACGGGACAGCACAGATACGCAGTATTTT. This encodes CASRRKRDSTDTQYF.

Worth noting for this clonotype: A much larger clone is a single base away; this may be a read error. The chain recombines TRBV4-1 with TRBJ2-1; TRBD1 agrees at 9 bases. CDR3 length: 15 residues. The V and J ends lost 3 bases and 4 bases, in that order; junction bases with no gene match: 4. CDR1 is MGHRA, CDR2 YSYEKL, per germline. The CDR3 loop is CASSHPGQGYNEQFF. In nucleotides, the CDR3 is TGCGCCAGCAGCCACCCGGGACAGGGATACAATGAGCAGTTCTTC.

This clonotype was counted only a few times. This rearrangement joins TRBV28 to TRBJ2-2; no clear D. Germline loops: CDR1 MDHEN, CDR2 SYDVKM. V lost 4 bases and J 0 bases, leaving 15 bases between the germline ends. This CDR3 spans 17 amino acids. DNA of the CDR3: TGTGCCAGCAGTTCCATCTTCGGCGCAGCGAACACCGGGGAGCTGTTTTTT. It is translated as CASSSIFGAANTGELFF.

The chain carries TRBV24-1 and TRBJ2-1, with TRBD1 as a possible D gene (5 bases). CDR3 size: 16 residues. V was pared by 3 bases and J by 4 bases, with 15 bases between. Germline V gives CDR1 KGHDR, CDR2 SFDVKD. CDR3 DNA sequence: TGTGCCACCAGTGATGAACAGGATCGGTTTTACAATGAGCAGTTCTTC. Translation gives CATSDEQDRFYNEQFF.

This clonotype was recorded once. The chain has TRBV3-1 and TRBJ2-1, with 12 bases that match TRBD2. The CDR3 sequence is 17 residues long. With V trimmed by 11 bases and J by 7 bases, 18 bases remained unmatched. Germline V lookup: CDR1 LGHDT, CDR2 YNNKEL (reference sequence). The CDR3 is CACTHRTSGIAANEQFF. The CDR3 nucleotides are TGTGCCTGCACCCACAGGACTAGCGGGATTGCTGCTAATGAGCAGTTCTTC.

In this sample, this clonotype turned up a few times. The chain combines TRBV3-1 with TRBJ2-2; 12 bases match TRBD1. This CDR3 contains 18 residues. J was trimmed by 9 bases and V by 5 bases; bases with no gene match: 16. The germline V gene has CDR1 LGHDT and CDR2 YNNKEL (reference sequence). The CDR3 sequence: CASSMAGTGGLFARELFF. CDR3 nucleotides: TGTGCCAGCAGCATGGCCGGGACAGGGGGCCTCTTCGCCAGGGAGCTGTTTTTT.

The chain couples TRBV20-1 to TRBJ2-7; the D gene could be TRBD1 or TRBD2 (5 bases each). Germline CDR1 DFQATT, CDR2 SNEGSKA (reference sequence). Trimming left V 3 bases short and J 5 bases short, with 17 bases between. The CDR3 consists of 14 residues. The CDR3 nucleotides are TGCAGTGCTAGGATCCCTGGGACGGTCCACGAGCAGTACTTC. Translation gives CSARIPGTVHEQYF.

Only one count was recorded for this clonotype. The chain carries TRBV19 and TRBJ2-3, with unresolved D. Trimming removed 3 bases at V and 3 bases at J, with 7 bases between. The CDR3 sequence is 13 residues long. CDR1 and CDR2 (germline): LNHDA, SQIVND (reference sequence). The CDR3 spells CASSISRTDTQYF. The CDR3 region has the DNA TGTGCCAGTAGTATTTCTAGAACAGATACGCAGTATTTT.

The chain carries TRBV27 and TRBJ2-2; no clear D gene. V lost 3 bases and J lost 10, with 9 bases in between. This CDR3 has 12 residues. The germline CDR1 and CDR2 sequences are MNHEY and SMNVEV (reference sequence). The CDR3 is CASSLGRSELFF. CDR3 nucleotide sequence: TGTGCCAGCAGTTTGGGCAGGTCGGAGCTGTTTTTT.

This chain connects TRBV12-3 or TRBV12-4 to TRBJ1-2; D ambiguous. The CDR3 has 12 amino acids. Between the trimmed V and J ends, which lost 10 bases and 4 bases, there was a span of 13 bases. The CDR3 nucleotides read TGTGCCACCGGGGAGATCCCCTATGGCTACACCTTC. Translating it yields CATGEIPYGYTF.

The chain links TRBV7-2 to TRBJ2-1; D may be TRBD1 or TRBD2 (6 bases each). The CDR3 extends over 15 amino acids. The ends were cut back, 5 bases at V and 4 bases at J, with 15 bases in the middle. CDR1 and CDR2 (germline): SGHTA, FQGNSA. The CDR3 sequence: CASSTGTALYNEQFF. Written as DNA, the CDR3 is TGTGCCAGCAGCACAGGGACTGCCCTGTACAATGAGCAGTTCTTC.

The chain carries TRBV5-1 and TRBJ2-2, with unresolved D. The germline CDR1 and CDR2 sequences are SGHRS and YFSETQ. The V and J ends lost 2 bases and 8 bases respectively, with 7 bases between them. The CDR3 sequence is 12 residues long. The DNA of the CDR3 is TGCGCCAGCAGCTTTACAGTTGGGGAGCTGTTTTTT. Protein: CASSFTVGELFF.

V and J are TRBV14 and TRBJ2-1; perhaps TRBD2 as D (6 bases). This CDR3 contains 18 residues. Germline-derived CDR1 and CDR2 are SGHDN and FVKESK. V shed 1 base and J shed 4 bases, with 20 bases lying between them. CDR3 protein: CASSQGRGGAEPYNEQFF. CDR3 nucleotide sequence: TGTGCCAGCAGCCAAGGGCGGGGTGGCGCTGAACCTTACAATGAGCAGTTCTTC.

The gene calls are TRBV5-1 and TRBJ2-6; 12 nucleotides match TRBD2. From germline, CDR1 is SGHRS and CDR2 YFSETQ. CDR3 length equals 19 residues. Unmatched junction bases numbered 6, after V lost 0 bases and J lost 2 bases. CDR3 in DNA: TGCGCCAGCAGCTTGGATCCTAGCGGGAGGGCCACTGGGGCCAACGTCCTGACTTTC. This sequence encodes CASSLDPSGRATGANVLTF.

V and J are TRBV20-1 and TRBJ2-2, with D possibly matching TRBD1 (6 bases). This CDR3 contains 14 residues. CDR1 is DFQATT, CDR2 SNEGSKA, per germline (reference sequence). The V end was cut by 3 bases, the J end by 6 bases, with 14 bases between. DNA for the CDR3: TGCAGTGCTAGTATAGGTTCAGGGGCCGGGGAGCTGTTTTTT. This sequence encodes CSASIGSGAGELFF.

This clonotype was counted a few times. This chain connects TRBV6-6 to TRBJ1-2; 11 bases are a match to TRBD1. This CDR3 region has 13 residues. J was trimmed by 8 bases and V by 5 bases; bases with no gene match: 4. The germline V gene has CDR1 MNHNY and CDR2 SVGAGI (reference sequence). The CDR3 DNA follows: TGTGCCAGCAGTGGACAGGGGGCGAAGGGCTACACCTTC. This codes for CASSGQGAKGYTF.

The V gene is TRBV2, the J gene TRBJ2-7; the match to TRBD2 covers 15 bases. CDR1 and CDR2 (germline): SNHLY, FYNNEI. The CDR3 spans 20 residues. V shed 1 base and J 3 bases; nucleotides not matched to a gene: 13. CDR3 in amino acids: CASSEGRGLAGGGWVYEQYF. The CDR3 DNA follows: TGTGCCAGCAGTGAAGGTCGGGGACTAGCGGGAGGTGGTTGGGTCTACGAGCAGTACTTC.

Many counts were recorded for this clonotype. The chain recombines TRBV5-1 with TRBJ2-1, with 7 positions matching TRBD2. Germline CDR1 and CDR2: SGHRS and YFSETQ. There are 16 residues in the CDR3. The junction had 9 bases not matched to a gene; V was cut back by 0 bases and J by 6 bases. CDR3 coding DNA: TGCGCCAGCAGCTTGGCGACTAGCTCCAAAACCAATGAGCAGTTCTTC. The encoded protein is CASSLATSSKTNEQFF.

This clonotype was detected ten times or more. The germline gene is not matched at one end of the junction; a read error may be the cause. V and J are TRBV12-3 or TRBV12-4 and TRBJ2-2; D is perhaps TRBD2 (6 bases). The CDR3 extends over 15 amino acids. The CDR3 here is CASSLSLANTGELFF. CDR3 nucleotide sequence: TGTGCCAGCAGTTTATCCCTAGCGAATACCGGGGAGCTGTTTTTT.

This clonotype appeared a few times. The chain recombines TRBV10-3 with TRBJ2-7; D is possibly TRBD2 (6 bases). CDR1 is ENHRY, CDR2 SYGVKD, per germline. V lost 0 bases and J lost 2, with 17 bases in between. The CDR3 is 17 amino acids. CDR3 sequence: CAISESRVGRGTYEQYF. The CDR3 nucleotides are TGTGCCATCAGTGAGTCGAGGGTCGGGCGGGGCACCTACGAGCAGTACTTC.

J is TRBJ2-7 and V is TRBV3-1, with D maybe TRBD1 (6 bases). The CDR3 contains 14 residues. With 7 bases removed from V and 3 bases from J, the gap between germline ends came to 16 bases. The germline gives CDR1 LGHDT, CDR2 YNNKEL (reference sequence). The CDR3 DNA follows: TGTGCCAGCATGAGAGGGCTAGGGGGCTACGAGCAGTACTTC. This translates into CASMRGLGGYEQYF.

This clonotype was seen at least ten times. The chain joins TRBV6-4 to TRBJ2-2, with 10 bases identical to TRBD2. V shed 6 bases and J 4 bases; nucleotides not matched to a gene: 20. The CDR3 sequence is 20 residues long. CDR1 is MRHNA, CDR2 SNTAGT, per germline. The CDR3 is CASRTPREREGPRSTGELFF. DNA of the CDR3: TGTGCCAGCAGAACCCCCCGAGAGCGGGAGGGCCCTCGGAGCACCGGGGAGCTGTTTTTT.

The J gene is TRBJ1-6, the V gene TRBV20-1; 7 bases fit TRBD1. V lost 3 bases to trimming and J lost 2 bases; unmatched junction nucleotides: 1. The CDR3 contains 14 residues. Germline V gene sequence: CDR1 DFQATT, CDR2 SNEGSKA (reference sequence). The CDR3 reads CSARQGAYNSPLHF. In nucleotides, the CDR3 is TGCAGTGCTAGGCAGGGGGCCTATAATTCACCCCTCCACTTT.

This chain connects TRBV2 to TRBJ2-1; 8 bases match TRBD1. The CDR3 runs to 15 residues. The germline gives CDR1 SNHLY, CDR2 FYNNEI. Trimming at V came to 7 bases and at J to 4 bases, leaving 9 bases not matched to a gene. This CDR3 reads CASTTTGAGYNEQFF. The CDR3 region has the DNA TGTGCCAGCACTACGACAGGGGCGGGTTACAATGAGCAGTTCTTC. Full variable domain (missing parts from reference TRBV2 and TRBJ2-1): EPEVTQTPSHQVTQMGQEVILRCVPISNHLYFYWYRQILGQKVEFLVSFYNNEISEKSEIFDDQFSVERPDGSNFTLKIRSTKLEDSAMYFCASTTTGAGYNEQFFGPGTRLTVL.

This clonotype was detected many times. The genes are TRBV24-1 and TRBJ2-7; the D gene is possibly TRBD1 (7 bases). The germline V gene encodes CDR1 KGHDR and CDR2 SFDVKD. The CDR3 loop spans 13 amino acids. Trimming left V 10 bases short and J 4 bases short, with 16 bases between. In nucleotides, the CDR3 is TGTGCCACTCAGGGGGGACAGAATTACGAGCAGTACTTC. This codes for CATQGGQNYEQYF.

This clonotype was seen only a few times. The chain has TRBV10-3 and TRBJ2-5; 8 positions match TRBD1. V lost 3 bases, J lost 4 bases, and 10 bases stayed unmatched. The CDR3 length is 16 residues. Germline CDR1 reads ENHRY; CDR2 reads SYGVKD. CDR3 nucleotide sequence: TGTGCCATCAGTGACCAACGACAGGGGCTTGGAGAGACCCAGTACTTC. Amino acid sequence: CAISDQRQGLGETQYF.

This clonotype was seen a handful of times. This chain connects TRBV6-2 or TRBV6-3 to TRBJ2-2; D gene uncertain. Trimming took off 0 bases at V and 3 bases at J, with 8 bases between the two ends. The CDR3 loop spans 15 amino acids. CDR1 and CDR2 (germline): MNHEY, SVGEGT. The CDR3: CASSYSRSDTGELFF. In DNA form, the CDR3 reads TGTGCCAGCAGTTACTCCAGGTCTGACACCGGGGAGCTGTTTTTT.